This T cell receptor beta chain was profiled in a study of T cell repertoires in cytomegalovirus infection. TCRdb ran MiXCR on the reads and lists one entry per CDR3 protein. The sample consists of some 940,000 distinct CDR3 sequences, roughly 30% of them appearing once. On this clonotype itself: Its antigen is still unknown.

V was shortened by 6 bases and J by 7 bases, with 18 bases between the two germline ends. This CDR3 spans 15 amino acids. Germline V CDR1 and CDR2: MNHNY, SVGAGI (reference sequence). The sequenced sample was cultured CD8+ T cells from PBMCs, obtained from culture after CMV antigen stimulation. This clonotype originated in a human donor in good health (CMV status not recorded). Some clones in this sample may be carry-over from other donors' samples. The chain combines TRBV6-6 with TRBJ2-2; tentatively, D is TRBD1 (6 bases). The CDR3 nucleotides read TGTGCCAGCAGGCTGCCCTTCAGGGGCGGCGGGGAGCTGTTTTTT. This encodes CASRLPFRGGGELFF.